This T cell receptor (beta chain) was identified in a study of CD8 T cells in Susac syndrome. Study details: At blood draw, Susac syndrome patients were therapy-naive, on corticosteroids, or on intravenous immunoglobulin alone.

An input of about 0.45 to 1 ug of RNA was subjected to reverse transcription using random hexamers. Multiplex immunoSEQ PCR targeted 54 Vbeta and 13 Jbeta TCR beta segments. One entry per CDR3 protein, called by TCRdb with MiXCR from the immunoSEQ multiplex PCR reads. This table has about 150,000 distinct CDR3 sequences, approximately 95% appearing once. Sequencing of TCR beta was undertaken in CD8+ and CD4+ T cells derived from blood. While CD8+ and CD4+ T cells were isolated negatively, TEMRA cells were enriched by FACS. From germline, CDR1 is DFQATT and CDR2 SNEGSKA (reference sequence). Trimming shortened V by 6 bases and J by 2 bases, and 16 bases separated the two germline ends. The CDR3 has 14 amino acids.

The material sequenced was CD4+ T cells from PBMCs. This TCR was recovered from a human donor with Susac syndrome. The chain links TRBV20-1 to TRBJ2-5; tentative D call: TRBD2 (7 bases). The CDR3 sequence is CSARRGGDQETQYF. The DNA for the CDR3 is TGCAGTGCCCGAAGGGGGGGGGATCAAGAGACCCAGTACTTC.